Sequencing of this TCR beta chain was carried out in a study of cytomegalovirus exposure and HLA in healthy donors. CDR1 and CDR2 from the germline V gene are MNHNS and SASEGT. With 4 bases clipped from V and 11 bases from J, the junction kept 10 bases outside the gene matches. The CDR3 runs 13 residues. It was with 60 Vbeta and 13 Jbeta primers that the PCR ran. Clones were read by immunoSEQ multiplex PCR, and TCRdb kept only the in-frame ones, dropping some. This sample has 100,000 to 150,000 clones, with around 78% found just once. The sequencing sample was made of PBMCs. This rearrangement joins TRBV6-1 to TRBJ2-5; TRBD1 agrees at 7 bases. This clonotype originated in a man aged 18 to 29 in good health and CMV-seropositive. In nucleotides, the CDR3 is TGTGCCAGCAGTGGTAAGACAGGGCTGAAGCAGTACTTC. It encodes CASSGKTGLKQYF.